This T cell receptor (beta chain) originates from a study of CD8 T cells in Susac syndrome. Study information: Treatment at blood withdrawal was none, corticosteroids, or intravenous immunoglobulin alone in Susac syndrome patients.

This clonotype was detected only a few times. Its antigen remains unknown. CD8+ and CD4+ T cells circulating in blood were sequenced for TCR beta. TEMRA cells were enriched by FACS, while CD8+ and CD4+ T cells were obtained through a negative isolation that was performed magnetically. CDR1 is SGHTA, CDR2 FQGTGA, per germline. CDR3 length: 13 residues. Between the trimmed V and J ends, which lost 3 bases and 5 bases, there was a span of 10 bases. Study-wide results and caveats: The total CD8+ repertoires yielded 15 to 20 Susac-specific public clones and the CD8+ TEMRA repertoires yielded a few.

Roughly 0.45 to 1 ug RNA was reverse transcribed with random hexamers. TCRdb passed the immunoSEQ multiplex PCR reads through MiXCR, listing each CDR3 protein once. The data contain roughly 52,000 distinct CDR3 sequences, more than 85% of them singletons. This receptor was obtained from a human donor with Susac syndrome. The material sequenced was CD8+ T cells from PBMCs. This sequence joins TRBV7-3 and TRBJ1-1, with D possibly TRBD1 on 5 matching bases. The CDR3: CASSLGGWTEAFF. The CDR3, as DNA: TGTGCCAGCAGCTTGGGGGGGTGGACTGAAGCTTTCTTT.